The next 31 T cell receptor beta chains were all read from a single sample in a study of blood T cell repertoires in COVID-19. Some clones are missing from TCRdb's copy, which holds only in-frame ones; the method was immunoSEQ multiplex PCR. The repertoire holds 200,000 to 250,000 clones, 87% seen once, with approximately 12% in the top ten. Sequenced sample: peripheral blood. The receptors were sampled from a woman younger than 30 who had recovered from COVID-19.

The chain recombines TRBV25-1 with TRBJ1-1, with 8 bases that match TRBD1. There are 16 residues in the CDR3. Looked up from germline, CDR1 is MGHDK and CDR2 is SYGVNS. Trimming removed 4 bases from V and 3 bases from J; junction bases left unmatched: 10. CDR3 coding DNA: TGTGCCAGCAGTGCTAAGACAGGGGAAGGGTACACTGAAGCTTTCTTT. Translation: CASSAKTGEGYTEAFF.

The rearrangement joins TRBV18 to TRBJ2-2, with TRBD1 matching over 8 bases. The CDR3 length is 17 residues. Per germline, CDR1 KGHSH and CDR2 LQKENI. V gave up 6 bases and J gave up 4 bases; unmatched junction bases: 13. The CDR3 DNA reads as TGTGCCAGCTCGTTTCGACAGGGGAGCGGAAGCACCGGGGAGCTGTTTTTT. Amino acid sequence: CASSFRQGSGSTGELFF.

The rearrangement joins TRBV27 to TRBJ2-5, with 8 nucleotides matching TRBD2. Germline V lookup: CDR1 MNHEY, CDR2 SMNVEV (reference sequence). V lost 4 bases to trimming and J lost 4 bases; unmatched junction nucleotides: 5. The CDR3 is made up of 14 amino acids. The CDR3 nucleotides read TGTGCCAGCAGTTACCGGGAGGGCCGAGAGACCCAGTACTTC. As protein: CASSYREGRETQYF.

The chain couples TRBV6-5 to TRBJ2-7; D is perhaps TRBD2 (5 bases). The CDR3 loop spans 13 amino acids. Germline CDR1 reads MNHEY; CDR2 reads SVGAGI. Trimming took off 5 bases at V and 3 bases at J, with 11 bases between the two ends. CDR3 loop: CASSRHGDYEQYF. CDR3 nucleotides: TGTGCCAGCAGTAGGCACGGGGACTACGAGCAGTACTTC.

V gene TRBV25-1 combines with J gene TRBJ2-7; 7 positions agree with TRBD2. The V gene's germline CDR1 is MGHDK and CDR2 SYGVNS. Trimming removed 6 bases from V and 3 bases from J; junction bases left unmatched: 5. The CDR3 is 13 amino acids. The DNA for the CDR3 is TGTGCCAGCAGAGCCGGGACTATCTACGAGCAGTACTTC. Residues: CASRAGTIYEQYF.

This rearrangement joins TRBV19 to TRBJ2-7; the match to TRBD2 covers 8 bases. The CDR3 consists of 15 residues. Germline V gene data show CDR1 as LNHDA and CDR2 as SQIVND (reference sequence). Trimming removed 4 bases from V and 7 bases from J; junction bases left unmatched: 12. CDR3 sequence: CASSKTGTRIREQYF. CDR3 nucleotide sequence: TGTGCCAGTAGTAAAACCGGGACTAGGATACGAGAGCAGTACTTC.

The J gene is TRBJ2-1, the V gene TRBV7-9; 7 nucleotides line up with TRBD1. The CDR3 has 15 residues. Germline assignment: CDR1 SEHNR and CDR2 FQNEAQ (reference sequence). The V gene end was trimmed by 4 bases and the J gene end by 2 bases; junction bases not matched to a gene: 5. The CDR3 DNA sequence: TGTGCCAGCAGCTATAGACAGGGTACCTACAATGAGCAGTTCTTC. Translated, it gives CASSYRQGTYNEQFF.

The chain uses TRBV19 and TRBJ2-5; TRBD1 matches at 7 bases. From germline, CDR1 is LNHDA and CDR2 SQIVND (reference sequence). The J segment lost 4 bases and the V segment lost 4 bases, leaving 6 bases of the junction unmatched. The CDR3 consists of 14 residues. CDR3 nucleotides: TGTGCCAGTAGTAGGGACAGCACGGGAGAGACCCAGTACTTC. This codes for CASSRDSTGETQYF.

This clone was seen more than once but under ten times. V usage is TRBV27 and J usage is TRBJ1-1; D is possibly TRBD1 (6 bases). V lost 6 bases, J lost 5 bases, and 16 bases lay in between. The germline CDR1 and CDR2 sequences are MNHEY and SMNVEV (reference sequence). This CDR3 is 14 amino acids long. In nucleotides, the CDR3 is TGTGCCAGCAGCGCAACACAGGGCTGGACTGAAGCTTTCTTT. It encodes CASSATQGWTEAFF.

The CDR3 loop reads CASSPLAGGSGANVLTF. CDR3 sequence (DNA): TGTGCCAGCTCACCATTAGCGGGAGGGTCCGGGGCCAACGTCCTGACTTTC. The chain couples TRBV18 to TRBJ2-6, with 11 bases identical to TRBD2. V shed 2 bases, J shed 4 bases, and the junction held 4 bases outside the gene matches. From germline, CDR1 is KGHSH and CDR2 LQKENI. The CDR3 contains 17 residues.

J is TRBJ2-5 and V is TRBV10-3; 9 nucleotides agree with TRBD2. This CDR3 comprises 16 residues. Germline values: CDR1 ENHRY, CDR2 SYGVKD. V shed 4 bases and J 5 bases; nucleotides not matched to a gene: 11. Here the CDR3 DNA reads TGTGCCATCAGTGCAAGGACTAGCGTCTCACTGGAGACCCAGTACTTC. Translation gives CAISARTSVSLETQYF.

This clone showed up just a few times. The V and J genes are TRBV10-3 and TRBJ1-3; D call uncertain. The CDR3 is 15 residues long. Trimming shortened V by 0 bases and J by 0 bases, and 6 bases separated the two germline ends. Germline CDR1 is ENHRY and CDR2 is SYGVKD. The DNA for the CDR3 is TGTGCCATCAGTGAGTCTTCCTTCTCTGGAAACACCATATATTTT. Translation gives CAISESSFSGNTIYF.

The chain links TRBV30 to TRBJ2-3; 10 nucleotides match TRBD1. V gave up 8 bases and J gave up 3 bases; unmatched junction bases: 5. The CDR3 sequence is 13 residues long. Germline values: CDR1 GTSNPN, CDR2 SVGIG (reference sequence). As DNA, the CDR3 is TGTGCCCGCGACAGGGGGCAGACAGATACGCAGTATTTT. Translated: CARDRGQTDTQYF.

This clone is deemed large. The chain uses TRBV5-1 and TRBJ1-2, with 9 bases aligning to TRBD1. J gave up 8 bases and V 2 bases, and 13 bases lay outside the gene matches. CDR1 and CDR2 (germline): SGHRS, YFSETQ. The CDR3 runs 16 residues. CDR3 loop: CASSLPGQGALLGYTF. CDR3 coding DNA: TGCGCCAGCAGCTTACCGGGACAGGGCGCTTTGTTGGGCTACACCTTC.

The CDR3 nucleotides are TGTGCCAGCAGTACCCAAGCTAGCGGGAGGCCCTACGAGCAGTACTTC. Translating it yields CASSTQASGRPYEQYF. V is TRBV28 and J is TRBJ2-7; 11 bases fit TRBD2. V shed 5 bases and J 2 bases; nucleotides not matched to a gene: 8. The CDR3 totals 16 residues. Germline CDR1 MDHEN, CDR2 SYDVKM.

The chain links TRBV2 to TRBJ1-2; a weak D match, TRBD1 (6 bases). V was cut by 5 bases and J by 3 bases, with 13 bases left in between. Germline V lookup: CDR1 SNHLY, CDR2 FYNNEI. CDR3 length equals 14 residues. CDR3 bases: TGTGCCAGCAGTTCTGGGGGACAATACTATGGCTACACCTTC. This sequence encodes CASSSGGQYYGYTF.

The chain recombines TRBV19 with TRBJ2-1; D remains ambiguous. This CDR3 has 13 amino acids. Germline CDR1 and CDR2: LNHDA and SQIVND (reference sequence). V was pared by 7 bases and J by 3 bases, with 10 bases between. This chain's CDR3 is CASTLIDYNEQFF. The CDR3 DNA reads as TGTGCCAGTACCCTAATAGACTACAATGAGCAGTTCTTC.

This chain connects TRBV6-1 to TRBJ1-5; 7 bases match TRBD1. Germline V gene lookup returns CDR1 MNHNS and CDR2 SASEGT. V shed 3 bases and J 13 bases; nucleotides not matched to a gene: 3. The CDR3 consists of 11 residues. CDR3 coding DNA: TGTGCCAGCAGTGACACGGGACAGCAGCATTTT. Translated, it gives CASSDTGQQHF.

The chain links TRBV20-1 to TRBJ2-7; D remains unclear. The CDR3 is 11 residues long. CDR1 is DFQATT, CDR2 SNEGSKA, per germline (reference sequence). Trimming left V 5 bases short and J 3 bases short, with 8 bases between. CDR3 sequence: CSASSGYEQYF. CDR3 sequence (DNA): TGCAGTGCTTCCTCAGGCTACGAGCAGTACTTC.

The DNA for the CDR3 is TGTGCCAGCAGCCCCGGGACAGGGAGCGGCTACACCTTC. It codes for CASSPGTGSGYTF. This chain links TRBV5-6 with TRBJ1-2, with 9 bases aligning to TRBD1. V lost 4 bases to trimming and J lost 8 bases; unmatched junction nucleotides: 6. The CDR3 spans 13 residues. Germline assignment: CDR1 SGHDT and CDR2 YYEEEE.

As to this clone: One end of the junction varies from germline; a read error may be responsible. The V call is TRBV14, the J call TRBJ1-1; the D gene is possibly TRBD1 (5 bases). This CDR3 contains 17 residues. Looked up from germline, CDR1 is SGHDN and CDR2 is FVKESK. The CDR3 bases are TGTGCCAGCAACCAACTAATGGGTATAGGGGTTGATACTGAAGCTTTCTTT. Protein product: CASNQLMGIGVDTEAFF.

A remark on this clone: The junction shows a germline mismatch at one end, possibly a read error. The rearrangement uses TRBV18 and TRBJ1-6; D gene ambiguous. Per germline, CDR1 KGHSH and CDR2 LQKENI. The CDR3 covers 14 residues. CDR3 protein: CASSPLKGDSPLHF. CDR3 sequence (DNA): TGTGCCAGCTCACCACTAAAAGGAGATTCACCCCTTCACTTT.

The chain recombines TRBV27 with TRBJ2-1; TRBD2 agrees at 7 bases. CDR3 length: 16 amino acids. The V and J ends lost 3 bases and 5 bases, in that order; junction bases with no gene match: 10. Germline loops: CDR1 MNHEY, CDR2 SMNVEV (reference sequence). CDR3 protein: CASSFFMPGLNNEQFF. The CDR3 DNA reads TGTGCCAGCAGTTTCTTTATGCCGGGACTAAACAATGAGCAGTTCTTC.

The chain carries TRBV24-1 and TRBJ1-2, with 7 nucleotides matching TRBD1. Germline lookup yields CDR1 KGHDR and CDR2 SFDVKD. Trimming cost V 4 bases and J 4 bases; bases outside gene matches: 11. The CDR3 contains 16 residues. The CDR3 is CATSDQRQGSGYGYTF. The CDR3 nucleotides read TGTGCCACCAGTGACCAACGACAGGGTTCGGGCTATGGCTACACCTTC.

This sequence joins TRBV27 and TRBJ2-7; D might be TRBD1 (5 bases). The V end was cut by 5 bases, the J end by 4 bases, with 15 bases between. The length of the CDR3 is 14 residues. Germline V lookup: CDR1 MNHEY, CDR2 SMNVEV (reference sequence). The CDR3 DNA sequence: TGTGCCAGCAGTGGCCAGCAGGGTTCTTACGAGCAGTACTTC. Its translation: CASSGQQGSYEQYF.

As regards this clone: One end of the junction does not line up with germline, which may come from a read error. The chain has TRBV7-9 and TRBJ1-2; the D gene is possibly TRBD1 (6 bases). The CDR3 consists of 13 residues. CDR1 and CDR2 from the germline V gene are SEHNR and FQNEAQ (reference sequence). CDR3 protein: CASSLSPSSGVAF. The CDR3 DNA reads as TGTGCCAGCAGCTTATCCCCTTCTTCAGGGGTAGCCTTC. Filled out from reference TRBV7-9 and TRBJ1-2, the complete variable domain reads DTGVSQNPRHKITKRGQNVTFRCDPISEHNRLYWYRQTLGQGPEFLTYFQNEAQLEKSRLLSDRFSAERPKGSFSTLEIQRTEQGDSAMYLCASSLSPSSGVAFGSGTRLTVV.

The CDR3 protein is CASRDLGESSYEQYF. CDR3 DNA sequence: TGTGCCAGCAGGGATCTCGGGGAAAGCTCCTACGAGCAGTACTTC. The gene calls are TRBV2 and TRBJ2-7, with D possibly matching TRBD2 (5 bases). This CDR3 comprises 15 residues. Between the trimmed V and J ends, which lost 6 bases and 0 bases, there was a span of 15 bases. CDR1 and CDR2 (germline): SNHLY, FYNNEI. Based on the CDR3 plus reference TRBV2 and TRBJ2-7, the full variable domain is EPEVTQTPSHQVTQMGQEVILRCVPISNHLYFYWYRQILGQKVEFLVSFYNNEISEKSEIFDDQFSVERPDGSNFTLKIRSTKLEDSAMYFCASRDLGESSYEQYFGPGTRLTVT.

This chain connects TRBV7-9 to TRBJ1-5, with no clear D. The CDR3 covers 13 residues. Germline V gives CDR1 SEHNR, CDR2 FQNEAQ (reference sequence). V shed 5 bases and J shed 7 bases, with 12 bases lying between them. The CDR3 spells CASSLDIWQPQHF. CDR3 in DNA: TGTGCCAGCAGCCTCGACATATGGCAGCCCCAGCATTTT.

J is TRBJ2-7 and V is TRBV5-4, with TRBD2 as a possible D gene (5 bases). Germline-derived CDR1 and CDR2 are SGHNT and YYREEE (reference sequence). This CDR3 is 14 amino acids long. The germline V and J ends were trimmed by 4 bases and 5 bases, with 16 bases remaining between them. The CDR3 sequence: CASSLRETYHEQYF. CDR3 sequence (DNA): TGTGCCAGCAGCCTCCGGGAAACGTACCACGAGCAGTACTTC.

The chain carries TRBV7-3 and TRBJ2-2, with 8 bases matching TRBD1. The junction had 2 bases not matched to a gene; V was cut back by 2 bases and J by 3 bases. This CDR3 spans 15 amino acids. Germline-derived CDR1 and CDR2 are SGHTA and FQGTGA. This CDR3 is CASSLDRGDTGELFF. The CDR3 nucleotides read TGTGCCAGCAGCTTAGACAGGGGAGACACCGGGGAGCTGTTTTTT.

CDR3 DNA: TGTGCCAGCAGTGAGGCACGAGGTGGCTACACCTTC. Its protein product is CASSEARGGYTF. The chain has TRBV2 and TRBJ1-2; D gene unclear. V was pared by 3 bases and J by 7 bases, with 9 bases between. CDR1 and CDR2 (germline): SNHLY, FYNNEI. The CDR3 length is 12 residues.